This T cell receptor (beta chain) originates from a study of shared clonotypes between healthy human individuals. Turning to the study itself: The study used three CD4 naive, three CD4 memory, two CD8 naive and one CD8 memory plate per donor.

Losses at the gene ends were 3 bases for V and 4 bases for J; bases not matched to a gene: 1. This CDR3 contains 14 residues. In germline, CDR1 is SGHTA, CDR2 FQGNSA. Only one count was recorded for this clone. Different DNA sequences within this sample yield the same CDR3. The assay ran at deep level. Some clones are missing from TCRdb's copy, which holds only in-frame ones; the method was immunoSEQ multiplex PCR. This repertoire shows 2 million to 2.5 million clones, approximately 95% found once; its top ten account for roughly 0.13%. The sequenced sample consisted of naive CD4+ T cells sorted from blood. Regarding subset: CD45RA+ positively selected. The sequence came from a man younger than 35 in good health. J is TRBJ2-1 and V is TRBV7-2; the match to TRBD2 covers 9 bases. As DNA, the CDR3 is TGTGCCAGCAGCTTGCGGGGGGGATACAATGAGCAGTTCTTC. This encodes CASSLRGGYNEQFF.